This T cell receptor (beta chain) comes out of a study of identical twins. Only healthy Caucasians were enrolled as donors. Trimming removed 4 bases from V and 5 bases from J; junction bases left unmatched: 6. CDR3 length: 16 amino acids. Per germline, CDR1 MGHDK and CDR2 SYGVNS. This clonotype was detected a few times. Each CDR3 protein is one row after TCRdb ran MiXCR on the 5' RACE reads. The profile covers under 300,000 distinct CDR3 sequences, with about 8.3% appearing a single time and roughly 3.1% taken by the ten largest. Another study also made use of these data, one on yellow fever vaccine responses in identical twins.

This chain links TRBV25-1 with TRBJ2-1; 12 nucleotides agree with TRBD2. The sample taken for sequencing was CD8+ T cells sorted from blood. This clonotype originated in a woman between 18 and 29 years old in good health. The CDR3 protein is CASSARLAGADNEQFF. CDR3 bases: TGTGCCAGCAGTGCGAGACTAGCGGGAGCCGACAATGAGCAGTTCTTC.